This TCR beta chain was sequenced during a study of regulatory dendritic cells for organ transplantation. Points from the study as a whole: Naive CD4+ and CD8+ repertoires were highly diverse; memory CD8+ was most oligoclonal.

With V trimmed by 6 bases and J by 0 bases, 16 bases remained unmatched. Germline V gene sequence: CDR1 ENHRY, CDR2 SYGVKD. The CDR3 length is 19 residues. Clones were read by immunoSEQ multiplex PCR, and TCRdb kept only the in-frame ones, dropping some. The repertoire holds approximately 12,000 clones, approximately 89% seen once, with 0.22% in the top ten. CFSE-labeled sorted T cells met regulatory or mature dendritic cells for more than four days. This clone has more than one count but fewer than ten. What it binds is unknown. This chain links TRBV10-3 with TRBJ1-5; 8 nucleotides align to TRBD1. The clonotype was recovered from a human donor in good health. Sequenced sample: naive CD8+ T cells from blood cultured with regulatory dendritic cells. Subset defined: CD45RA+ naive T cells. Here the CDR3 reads CAISASEGSRGPSNQPQHF. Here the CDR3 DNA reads TGTGCCATCAGCGCGAGTGAAGGTTCCAGGGGGCCTAGCAATCAGCCCCAGCATTTT.